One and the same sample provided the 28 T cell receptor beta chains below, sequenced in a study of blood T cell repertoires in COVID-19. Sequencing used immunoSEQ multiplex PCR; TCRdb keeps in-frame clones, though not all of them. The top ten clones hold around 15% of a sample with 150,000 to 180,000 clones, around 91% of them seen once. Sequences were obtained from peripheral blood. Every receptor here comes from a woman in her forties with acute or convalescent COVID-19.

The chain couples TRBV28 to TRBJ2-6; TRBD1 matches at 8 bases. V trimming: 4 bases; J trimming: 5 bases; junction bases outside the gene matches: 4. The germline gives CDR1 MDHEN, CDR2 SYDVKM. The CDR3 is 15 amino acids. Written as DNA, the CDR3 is TGTGCCAGCAGTTCCGGACAGGGCTGGGCCAACGTCCTGACTTTC. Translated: CASSSGQGWANVLTF.

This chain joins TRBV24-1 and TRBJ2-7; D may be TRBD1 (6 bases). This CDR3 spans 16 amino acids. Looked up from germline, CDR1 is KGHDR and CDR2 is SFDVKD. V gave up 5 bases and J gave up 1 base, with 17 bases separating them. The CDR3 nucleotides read TGTGCCACCAGTGCGAACCGGGACACCAGTTCCTACGAGCAGTACTTC. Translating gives CATSANRDTSSYEQYF.

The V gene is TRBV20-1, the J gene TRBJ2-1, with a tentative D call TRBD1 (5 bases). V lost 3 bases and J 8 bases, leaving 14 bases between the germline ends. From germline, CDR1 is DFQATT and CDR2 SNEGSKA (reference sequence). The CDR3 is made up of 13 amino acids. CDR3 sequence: CSASTELQDEQFF. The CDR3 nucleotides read TGCAGTGCTAGTACAGAACTACAGGATGAGCAGTTCTTC.

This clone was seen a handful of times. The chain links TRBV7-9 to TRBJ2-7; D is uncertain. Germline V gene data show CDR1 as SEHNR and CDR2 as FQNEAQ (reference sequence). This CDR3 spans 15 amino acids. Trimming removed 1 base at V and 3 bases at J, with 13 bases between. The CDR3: CASSLVYSIGYEQYF. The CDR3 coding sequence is TGTGCCAGCAGCTTAGTATACTCAATCGGCTACGAGCAGTACTTC. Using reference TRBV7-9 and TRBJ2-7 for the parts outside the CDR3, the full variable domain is DTGVSQNPRHKITKRGQNVTFRCDPISEHNRLYWYRQTLGQGPEFLTYFQNEAQLEKSRLLSDRFSAERPKGSFSTLEIQRTEQGDSAMYLCASSLVYSIGYEQYFGPGTRLTVT.

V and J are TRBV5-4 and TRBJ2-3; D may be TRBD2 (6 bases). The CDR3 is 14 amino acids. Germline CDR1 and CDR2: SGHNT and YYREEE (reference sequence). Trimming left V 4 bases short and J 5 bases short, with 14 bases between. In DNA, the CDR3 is TGTGCCAGCAGCCAGACTAGTCAATTAGATACGCAGTATTTT. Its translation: CASSQTSQLDTQYF.

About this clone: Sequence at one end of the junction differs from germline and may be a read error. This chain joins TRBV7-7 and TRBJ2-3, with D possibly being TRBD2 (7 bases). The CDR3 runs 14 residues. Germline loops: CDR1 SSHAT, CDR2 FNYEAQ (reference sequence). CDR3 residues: CASSLGGGSDTQYF. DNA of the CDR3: TGTGCTAGCAGCTTAGGGGGGGGATCAGATACGCAGTATTTT. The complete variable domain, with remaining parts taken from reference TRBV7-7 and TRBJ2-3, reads GAGVSQSPRYKVTKRGQDVTLRCDPISSHATLYWYQQALGQGPEFLTYFNYEAQPDKSGLPSDRFSAERPEGSISTLTIQRTEQRDSAMYRCASSLGGGSDTQYFGPGTRLTVL.

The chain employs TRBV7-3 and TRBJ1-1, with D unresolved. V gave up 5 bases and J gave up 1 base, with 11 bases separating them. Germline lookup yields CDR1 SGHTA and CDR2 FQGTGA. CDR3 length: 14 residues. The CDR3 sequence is CASSPLPGNTEAFF. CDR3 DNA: TGTGCCAGCAGCCCTCTACCAGGGAACACTGAAGCTTTCTTT.

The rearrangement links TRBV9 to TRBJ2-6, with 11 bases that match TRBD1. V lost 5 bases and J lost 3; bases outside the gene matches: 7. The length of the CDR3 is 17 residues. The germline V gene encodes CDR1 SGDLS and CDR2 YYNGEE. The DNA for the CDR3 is TGTGCCAGCAGTCCGGGGACAGGGGGATATGGGGCCAACGTCCTGACTTTC. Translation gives CASSPGTGGYGANVLTF.

CDR3 protein: CASSFRGRSTGELFF. The CDR3 DNA follows: TGTGCCAGCAGTTTCAGGGGCAGGAGCACCGGGGAGCTGTTTTTT. The rearrangement joins TRBV27 to TRBJ2-2; tentative D call: TRBD1 (6 bases). The V and J ends lost 3 bases and 4 bases respectively, with 12 bases between them. Germline V gives CDR1 MNHEY, CDR2 SMNVEV (reference sequence). The CDR3 sequence is 15 residues long.

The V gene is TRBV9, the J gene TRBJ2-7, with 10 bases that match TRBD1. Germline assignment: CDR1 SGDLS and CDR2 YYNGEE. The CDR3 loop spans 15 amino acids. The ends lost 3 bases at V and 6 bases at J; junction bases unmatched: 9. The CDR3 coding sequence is TGTGCCAGCAGCGCCCCCCCCGGGACAGGGGTCGAGCAGTACTTC. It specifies CASSAPPGTGVEQYF.

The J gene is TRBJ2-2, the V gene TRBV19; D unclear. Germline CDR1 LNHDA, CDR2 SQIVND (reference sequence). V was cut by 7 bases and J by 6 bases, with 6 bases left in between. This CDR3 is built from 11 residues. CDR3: CASTLAGELFF. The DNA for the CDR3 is TGTGCCAGTACCCTTGCCGGGGAGCTGTTTTTT.

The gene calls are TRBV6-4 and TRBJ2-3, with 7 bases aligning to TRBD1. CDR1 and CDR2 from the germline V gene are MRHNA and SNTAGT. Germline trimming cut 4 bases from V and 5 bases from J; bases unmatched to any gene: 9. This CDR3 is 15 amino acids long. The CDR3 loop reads CASSVGDRDGDTQYF. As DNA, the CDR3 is TGTGCCAGCAGTGTAGGAGACAGGGACGGAGATACGCAGTATTTT.

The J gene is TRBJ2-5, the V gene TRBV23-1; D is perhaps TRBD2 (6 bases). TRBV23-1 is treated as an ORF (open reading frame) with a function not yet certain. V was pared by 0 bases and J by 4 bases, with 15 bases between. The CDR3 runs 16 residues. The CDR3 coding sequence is TGCGCCAGCAGTCAATCGTGGGACTCACTGGGAGAGACCCAGTACTTC. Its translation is CASSQSWDSLGETQYF.

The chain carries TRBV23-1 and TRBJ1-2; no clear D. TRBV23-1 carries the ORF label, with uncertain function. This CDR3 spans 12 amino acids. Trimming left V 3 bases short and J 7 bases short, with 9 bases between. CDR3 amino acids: CASSQETAGYTF. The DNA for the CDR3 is TGCGCCAGCAGTCAGGAGACGGCTGGCTACACCTTC.

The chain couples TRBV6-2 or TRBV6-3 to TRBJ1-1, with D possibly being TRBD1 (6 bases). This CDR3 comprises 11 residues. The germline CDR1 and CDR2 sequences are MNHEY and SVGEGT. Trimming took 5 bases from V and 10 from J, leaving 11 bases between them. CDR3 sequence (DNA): TGTGCCAGCAGTCGGGACAATCGAGCTTTCTTT. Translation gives CASSRDNRAFF.

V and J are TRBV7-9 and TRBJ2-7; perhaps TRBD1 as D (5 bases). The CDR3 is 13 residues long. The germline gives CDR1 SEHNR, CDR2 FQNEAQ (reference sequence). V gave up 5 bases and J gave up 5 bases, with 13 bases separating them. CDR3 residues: CASSSGQYHEQYF. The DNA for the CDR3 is TGTGCCAGCAGCAGTGGACAATATCACGAGCAGTACTTC.

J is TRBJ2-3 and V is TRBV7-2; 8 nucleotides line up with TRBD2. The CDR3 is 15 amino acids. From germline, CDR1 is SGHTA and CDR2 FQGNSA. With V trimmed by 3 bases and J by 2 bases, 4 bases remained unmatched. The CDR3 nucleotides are TGTGCCAGCAGCTTCAGCGGGGGTTACACAGATACGCAGTATTTT. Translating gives CASSFSGGYTDTQYF.

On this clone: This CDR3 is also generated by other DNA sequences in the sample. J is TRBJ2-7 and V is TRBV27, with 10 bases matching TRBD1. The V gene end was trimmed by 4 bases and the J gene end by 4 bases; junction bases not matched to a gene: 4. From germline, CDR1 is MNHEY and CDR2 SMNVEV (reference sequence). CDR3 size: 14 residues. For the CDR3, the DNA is TGTGCCAGCAGTTCCCCGGGACAGGGGTACGAGCAGTACTTC. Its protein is CASSSPGQGYEQYF.

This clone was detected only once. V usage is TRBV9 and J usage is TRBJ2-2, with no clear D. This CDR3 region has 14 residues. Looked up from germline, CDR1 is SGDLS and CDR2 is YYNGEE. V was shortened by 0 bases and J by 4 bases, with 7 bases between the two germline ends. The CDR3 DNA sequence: TGTGCCAGCAGCGTAGACACCTCCACCGGGGAGCTGTTTTTT. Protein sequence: CASSVDTSTGELFF. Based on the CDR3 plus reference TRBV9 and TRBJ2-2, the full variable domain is DSGVTQTPKHLITATGQRVTLRCSPRSGDLSVYWYQQSLDQGLQFLIQYYNGEERAKGNILERFSAQQFPDLHSELNLSSLELGDSALYFCASSVDTSTGELFFGEGSRLTVL.

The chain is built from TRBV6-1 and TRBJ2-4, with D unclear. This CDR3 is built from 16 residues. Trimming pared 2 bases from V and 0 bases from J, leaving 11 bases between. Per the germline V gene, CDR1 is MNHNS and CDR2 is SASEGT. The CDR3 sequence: CASSEFSFLAKNIQYF. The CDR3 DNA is TGTGCCAGCAGTGAATTTTCGTTCTTAGCCAAAAACATTCAGTACTTC.

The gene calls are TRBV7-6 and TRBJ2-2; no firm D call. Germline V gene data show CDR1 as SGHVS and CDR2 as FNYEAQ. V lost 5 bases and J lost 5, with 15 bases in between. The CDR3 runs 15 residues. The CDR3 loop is CASSLPSRLTGELFF. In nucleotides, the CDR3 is TGTGCCAGCAGCCTTCCGAGCAGGCTTACCGGGGAGCTGTTTTTT.

The CDR3 reads CASSQDPGTGGNEQFF. The CDR3 DNA reads as TGTGCCAGCAGCCAAGACCCCGGGACAGGGGGCAATGAGCAGTTCTTC. The rearrangement uses TRBV3-1 (or the pseudogene TRBV3-2) and TRBJ2-1; TRBD1 agrees at 11 bases. This CDR3 has 16 amino acids. With V trimmed by 0 bases and J by 6 bases, 4 bases remained unmatched. CDR1 and CDR2 from the germline V gene are LGHDT and YNNKEL (reference sequence).

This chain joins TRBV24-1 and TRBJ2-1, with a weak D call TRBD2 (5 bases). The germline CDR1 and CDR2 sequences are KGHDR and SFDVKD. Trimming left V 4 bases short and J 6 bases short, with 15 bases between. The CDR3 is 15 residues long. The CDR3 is CATSDSGSGFNEQFF. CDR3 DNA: TGTGCCACCAGTGACTCGGGGAGTGGGTTCAATGAGCAGTTCTTC.

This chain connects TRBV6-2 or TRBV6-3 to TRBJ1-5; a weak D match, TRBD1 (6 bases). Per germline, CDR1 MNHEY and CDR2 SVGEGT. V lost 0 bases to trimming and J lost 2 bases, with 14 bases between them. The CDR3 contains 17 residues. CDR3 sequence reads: CASSYSAGASGNQPQHF. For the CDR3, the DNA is TGTGCCAGCAGTTACTCTGCGGGGGCCTCTGGCAATCAGCCCCAGCATTTT.

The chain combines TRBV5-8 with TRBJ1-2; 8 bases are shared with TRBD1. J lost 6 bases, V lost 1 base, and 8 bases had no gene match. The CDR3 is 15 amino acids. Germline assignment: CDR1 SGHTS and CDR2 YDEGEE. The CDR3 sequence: CASSLWGQASHGYTF. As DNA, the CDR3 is TGTGCCAGCAGCTTGTGGGGACAGGCCTCGCATGGCTACACCTTC.

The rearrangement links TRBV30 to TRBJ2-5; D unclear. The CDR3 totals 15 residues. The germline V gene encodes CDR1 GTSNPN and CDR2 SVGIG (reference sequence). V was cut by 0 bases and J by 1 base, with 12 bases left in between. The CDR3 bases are TGTGCCTGGAGTGTATCGATGAACTTCCAAGAGACCCAGTACTTC. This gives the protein CAWSVSMNFQETQYF.

CDR3 sequence: CATSDARTVDTQYF. The CDR3 bases are TGTGCCACCAGTGATGCCAGGACTGTAGATACGCAGTATTTT. The rearrangement uses TRBV24-1 and TRBJ2-3; weak D call: TRBD2 (5 bases). The CDR3 spans 14 residues. V lost 3 bases and J 5 bases, leaving 11 bases between the germline ends. Germline CDR1 is KGHDR and CDR2 is SFDVKD.

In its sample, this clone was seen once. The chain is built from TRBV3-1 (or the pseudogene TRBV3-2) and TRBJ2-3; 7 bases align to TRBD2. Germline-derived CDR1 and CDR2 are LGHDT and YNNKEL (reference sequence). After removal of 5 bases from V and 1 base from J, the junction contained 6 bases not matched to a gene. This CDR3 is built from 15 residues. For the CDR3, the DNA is TGTGCCAGCAGCTTTTCTAGCGGTGGCACAGATACGCAGTATTTT. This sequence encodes CASSFSSGGTDTQYF.